This entry lists 25 T cell receptor beta chains sequenced from one sample in a study of blood T cell repertoires in COVID-19. Profiling relied on immunoSEQ multiplex PCR, and the TCRdb table lists in-frame clones only, not all of them. The data show around 150,000 clones, roughly 80% seen once. Source material: peripheral blood. The receptor source for this set is a man aged 65-85 years with acute or convalescent COVID-19.

The chain combines TRBV5-1 with TRBJ2-5, with a weak D call TRBD2 (6 bases). Trimming took off 4 bases at V and 2 bases at J, with 18 bases between the two ends. The CDR3 has 16 amino acids. Germline values: CDR1 SGHRS, CDR2 YFSETQ. The CDR3 protein is CASSIDSGGFQETQYF. In DNA, the CDR3 is TGCGCCAGCAGCATCGACAGTGGGGGGTTTCAAGAGACCCAGTACTTC.

The chain is built from TRBV18 and TRBJ1-1; TRBD1 matches at 7 bases. Looked up from germline, CDR1 is KGHSH and CDR2 is LQKENI. This CDR3 is 14 amino acids long. The J segment lost 2 bases and the V segment lost 3 bases, leaving 3 bases of the junction unmatched. CDR3 coding DNA: TGTGCCAGCTCACCCCGACAGGGAAACACTGAAGCTTTCTTT. Amino acids: CASSPRQGNTEAFF.

The genes are TRBV7-9 and TRBJ2-3, with 10 bases fitting TRBD1. Trimming removed 7 bases from V and 4 bases from J; junction bases left unmatched: 5. CDR3 length: 14 residues. The germline CDR1 and CDR2 sequences are SEHNR and FQNEAQ (reference sequence). The CDR3 spells CASTRQGAADTQYF. DNA for the CDR3: TGTGCCAGCACCCGACAGGGGGCGGCAGATACGCAGTATTTT.

This sequence joins TRBV11-2 and TRBJ2-7, with a possible D match to TRBD1 (6 bases). V dropped 5 bases and J dropped 7 bases, with 21 bases sitting between them. The CDR3 consists of 15 residues. Germline V CDR1 and CDR2: SGHAT, FQNNGV. The CDR3 loop reads CASSLGGHSWKEQYF. Here the CDR3 DNA reads TGTGCCAGCAGCCTAGGGGGACATTCCTGGAAGGAGCAGTACTTC.

The chain couples TRBV27 to TRBJ1-1, with D perhaps matching TRBD1 (5 bases). The germline V gene encodes CDR1 MNHEY and CDR2 SMNVEV (reference sequence). CDR3 length equals 14 residues. Trimming cost V 5 bases and J 5 bases, with 15 bases left between them. CDR3 in DNA: TGTGCCAGCAGTGCCTACCCAGGGTGGACTGAAGCTTTCTTT. It translates to CASSAYPGWTEAFF.

V is TRBV25-1 and J is TRBJ1-5, with D possibly matching TRBD1 (6 bases). CDR3 length: 14 amino acids. V lost 5 bases to trimming and J lost 6 bases, with 14 bases between them. Germline-derived CDR1 and CDR2 are MGHDK and SYGVNS. The CDR3 nucleotides are TGTGCCAGCAGTCAGGGGACGGGCCGTCAGCCCCAGCATTTT. It is translated as CASSQGTGRQPQHF. Supplemented by reference TRBV25-1 and TRBJ1-5, the full variable domain reads EADIYQTPRYLVIGTGKKITLECSQTMGHDKMYWYQQDPGMELHLIHYSYGVNSTEKGDLSSESTVSRIRTEHFPLTLESARPSHTSQYLCASSQGTGRQPQHFGDGTRLSIL.

This clone appeared once. This chain links TRBV28 with TRBJ1-3; the D gene is possibly TRBD1 (6 bases). Per germline, CDR1 MDHEN and CDR2 SYDVKM. Trimming removed 5 bases at V and 0 bases at J, with 11 bases between. This CDR3 contains 15 residues. CDR3 nucleotide sequence: TGTGCCAGCAGTGGGGGGGCAGGCTCTGGAAACACCATATATTTT. It is translated as CASSGGAGSGNTIYF.

The J gene is TRBJ2-7, the V gene TRBV5-1; 7 bases fit TRBD2. CDR3 size: 15 residues. V trimming: 0 bases; J trimming: 4 bases; junction bases outside the gene matches: 7. Germline V gives CDR1 SGHRS, CDR2 YFSETQ. The DNA of the CDR3 is TGCGCCAGCAGCTTGGAGGTAGCGGGTTCATACGAGCAGTACTTC. Translating it yields CASSLEVAGSYEQYF.

The chain recombines TRBV19 with TRBJ2-1, with a weak D call TRBD2 (7 bases). Per germline, CDR1 LNHDA and CDR2 SQIVND (reference sequence). The CDR3 runs to 14 residues. Trimming pared 5 bases from V and 7 bases from J, leaving 15 bases between. The CDR3 DNA is TGTGCCAGTAGTCAAAACGGGGGGCGTAATGAGCAGTTCTTC. This gives the protein CASSQNGGRNEQFF.

The chain combines TRBV3-1 (or the pseudogene TRBV3-2) with TRBJ2-1; weak D call: TRBD1 (6 bases). The length of the CDR3 is 18 residues. The germline CDR1 and CDR2 sequences are LGHDT and YNNKEL (reference sequence). Trimming shortened V by 2 bases and J by 5 bases, and 22 bases separated the two germline ends. DNA of the CDR3: TGTGCCAGCAGCCAACCCATCTGGGATGGGGGCATGAACAATGAGCAGTTCTTC. Amino acids: CASSQPIWDGGMNNEQFF.

The chain is built from TRBV7-6 and TRBJ2-1; 8 bases align to TRBD1. This CDR3 is built from 15 residues. Germline V gene sequence: CDR1 SGHVS, CDR2 FNYEAQ. V lost 7 bases, J lost 7 bases, and 12 bases stayed unmatched. CDR3 sequence reads: CASILDRTGWNEQFF. The CDR3 nucleotides are TGTGCCAGCATCCTTGACCGGACAGGGTGGAATGAGCAGTTCTTC.

V gene TRBV11-1 combines with J gene TRBJ2-7; the D gene is possibly TRBD1 (5 bases). The CDR3 spans 14 residues. V dropped 9 bases and J dropped 3 bases, with 18 bases sitting between them. Germline-derived CDR1 and CDR2 are SGHAT and FQDESV (reference sequence). CDR3 coding DNA: TGTGCCAGTACCCGTTCCGACAGAGACTACGAGCAGTACTTC. Translating gives CASTRSDRDYEQYF.

The count of this clone is one. This chain's CDR3 is CASSVTPENEKLFF. As DNA, the CDR3 is TGTGCCAGCAGCGTGACACCTGAGAATGAAAAACTGTTTTTT. This chain links TRBV9 with TRBJ1-4; D gene uncertain. Germline CDR1 is SGDLS and CDR2 is YYNGEE. The CDR3 is made up of 14 amino acids. V dropped 2 bases and J dropped 5 bases, with 10 bases sitting between them. Full variable domain (remainder filled in from reference TRBV9 and TRBJ1-4): DSGVTQTPKHLITATGQRVTLRCSPRSGDLSVYWYQQSLDQGLQFLIQYYNGEERAKGNILERFSAQQFPDLHSELNLSSLELGDSALYFCASSVTPENEKLFFGSGTQLSVL.

This clone showed up just a few times. This chain links TRBV18 with TRBJ1-1; D gene uncertain. CDR1 KGHSH and CDR2 LQKENI come from the germline V gene. V was cut by 6 bases and J by 2 bases, with 7 bases left in between. The CDR3 consists of 12 residues. In DNA form, the CDR3 reads TGTGCCAGCTCTCCCACTAACACTGAAGCTTTCTTT. Translation gives CASSPTNTEAFF. Full variable domain (rest looked up from reference TRBV18 and TRBJ1-1): NAGVMQNPRHLVRRRGQEARLRCSPMKGHSHVYWYRQLPEEGLKFMVYLQKENIIDESGMPKERFSAEFPKEGPSILRIQQVVRGDSAAYFCASSPTNTEAFFGQGTRLTVV.

The rearrangement uses TRBV20-1 and TRBJ2-7; D is undetermined. Germline V gives CDR1 DFQATT, CDR2 SNEGSKA (reference sequence). Trimming took 5 bases from V and 4 from J, leaving 6 bases between them. The CDR3 length is 10 residues. The CDR3 loop is CSAEVYEQYF. For the CDR3, the DNA is TGCAGTGCTGAGGTGTACGAGCAGTACTTC.

About this clone: The junction differs from germline at one of its ends, possibly a read error. The chain uses TRBV2 and TRBJ2-7, with TRBD1 as a possible D gene (8 bases). Germline values: CDR1 SNHLY, CDR2 FYNNEI. This CDR3 contains 12 residues. The CDR3 DNA reads TGTGCCAGCAATGGGCAGGGGGCGAGCGGGGCATTC. As protein: CASNGQGASGAF.

This clone was observed a single time. The chain couples TRBV6-5 to TRBJ2-7, with TRBD2 identical over 8 bases. The germline V gene has CDR1 MNHEY and CDR2 SVGAGI. J was trimmed by 6 bases and V by 5 bases; bases with no gene match: 12. The CDR3 is 15 residues long. DNA for the CDR3: TGTGCCAGCAGTACGTCCGCAGCGGGAGTTCGCGAGCAGTACTTC. Protein: CASSTSAAGVREQYF.

This chain joins TRBV5-1 and TRBJ2-3; tentative D call: TRBD2 (6 bases). This CDR3 spans 14 amino acids. CDR1 SGHRS and CDR2 YFSETQ come from the germline V gene. V lost 6 bases and J lost 9, with 20 bases in between. The CDR3 is CASIENPGTRTQYF. CDR3 nucleotides: TGCGCCAGCATTGAAAACCCCGGGACTCGGACGCAGTATTTT.

The chain has TRBV18 and TRBJ2-3; D unresolved. This CDR3 is 12 amino acids long. CDR1 and CDR2 from the germline V gene are KGHSH and LQKENI. The ends were cut back, 3 bases at V and 7 bases at J, with 8 bases in the middle. As DNA, the CDR3 is TGTGCCAGCTCACCGGGCTTGAATACGCAGTATTTT. Its translation is CASSPGLNTQYF.

The V call is TRBV4-1, the J call TRBJ2-5, with a possible D match to TRBD2 (5 bases). V was cut by 4 bases and J by 3 bases, with 21 bases left in between. CDR1 is MGHRA and CDR2 is YSYEKL in the germline V gene. CDR3 size: 17 residues. The CDR3 loop reads CASSPLTSLSGEETQYF. CDR3 bases: TGCGCCAGCAGCCCCCTTACTAGTTTATCTGGAGAAGAGACCCAGTACTTC.

This chain joins TRBV27 and TRBJ2-7; maybe TRBD2 (6 bases). This CDR3 spans 13 amino acids. Germline assignment: CDR1 MNHEY and CDR2 SMNVEV (reference sequence). Trimming removed 4 bases from V and 2 bases from J, with 9 bases in between. CDR3 protein: CASSWRETYEQYF. DNA of the CDR3: TGTGCCAGCAGTTGGAGGGAGACCTACGAGCAGTACTTC.

The V gene is TRBV6-2 or TRBV6-3, the J gene TRBJ2-2, with a weak D call TRBD2 (7 bases). The CDR3 totals 16 residues. The germline V gene encodes CDR1 MNHEY and CDR2 SVGEGT. The V and J ends lost 2 bases and 1 base respectively, with 11 bases between them. CDR3 nucleotide sequence: TGTGCCAGCAGTTACGGGGGGGCCCTGAACACCGGGGAGCTGTTTTTT. Protein product: CASSYGGALNTGELFF.

The CDR3 sequence is CASSLPARRGYNSPLHF. CDR3 coding DNA: TGTGCCAGCAGTCTCCCCGCGCGCAGGGGCTATAATTCACCCCTCCACTTT. The chain is built from TRBV7-8 and TRBJ1-6; weak D call: TRBD1 (6 bases). Germline V CDR1 and CDR2: SGHVS, FQNEAQ. V gave up 6 bases and J gave up 3 bases, with 18 bases separating them. CDR3 length: 17 residues.

The chain combines TRBV15 with TRBJ1-2, with 7 bases fitting TRBD1. Germline assignment: CDR1 LNHNV and CDR2 YYDKDF (reference sequence). The CDR3 loop spans 15 amino acids. The junction had 8 bases not matched to a gene; V was cut back by 5 bases and J by 2 bases. In DNA, the CDR3 is TGTGCCACCAGCCCATCTATGGGACAGAACTATGGCTACACCTTC. It is translated as CATSPSMGQNYGYTF. Full variable domain (outside the CDR3, taken from reference TRBV15 and TRBJ1-2): DAMVIQNPRYQVTQFGKPVTLSCSQTLNHNVMYWYQQKSSQAPKLLFHYYDKDFNNEADTPDNFQSRRPNTSFCFLDIRSPGLGDTAMYLCATSPSMGQNYGYTFGSGTRLTVV.

This chain joins TRBV14 and TRBJ1-2; D not certain. The germline CDR1 and CDR2 sequences are SGHDN and FVKESK. The CDR3 sequence is 14 residues long. V was pared by 0 bases and J by 9 bases, with 14 bases between. CDR3 bases: TGTGCCAGCAGCCAAGAGGTATCCGGTCGTCGCTACACCTTC. Translated: CASSQEVSGRRYTF.